This T cell receptor (beta chain) was identified during a study of response to subunit inactivated influenza vaccine. Comments on this clonotype: A junction boundary mismatches the germline segment, possibly from a read error.

Per the germline V gene, CDR1 is LGHDT and CDR2 is YNNKEL (reference sequence). The CDR3 has 14 residues. Via MiXCR, TCRdb re-called the RT-PCR reads, giving one row per CDR3 protein. The sample holds about 650,000 distinct CDR3 sequences; 14% are singletons and the top ten take 7.5% to 8%. The input for sequencing was PBMCs from blood, taken about 14 days before vaccination. The sequence derives from a man aged 45-65 years who received an inactivated influenza vaccine. This chain joins TRBV3-1 and TRBJ2-6; the D gene is possibly TRBD1 (5 bases). The CDR3 nucleotides read TGTGCCAGCAGCCAAGATATTGGGGCCATCGTCCTGACTTTC. It is translated as CASSQDIGAIVLTF.